This TCR beta chain was profiled in a study of Ad26.COV2.S vaccination and SARS-CoV-2 variants. Sequencing used immunoSEQ multiplex PCR; TCRdb keeps in-frame clones, though not all of them. The table lists over 130,000 clones, 86% of them singletons. Study results and limitations: Total responses of T cells may have been underestimated by the analyses of TCR breadth and depth. Placebo recipients trailed vaccine recipients in spike-specific TCR breadth. Comparable non-spike TCR breadth was observed in vaccine and placebo recipients. Reportedly, spike-specific CD8+ and CD4+ T cell responses achieved substantial breadth once vaccination had taken place.

Details on this clone: The antigen is not known.

Germline CDR1 reads SGHAT; CDR2 reads FQNNGV. This CDR3 spans 15 amino acids. The V and J ends lost 8 bases and 4 bases, in that order; junction bases with no gene match: 12. The clonotype was recovered from a human donor who had recovered from COVID-19. Sequencing was performed on peripheral blood, taken after recovery from COVID-19. This rearrangement joins TRBV11-2 to TRBJ2-5; 8 nucleotides match TRBD2. CDR3 sequence reads: CASDTDSGVTETQYF. The CDR3 coding sequence is TGTGCCAGCGACACGGATAGCGGGGTAACAGAGACCCAGTACTTC.